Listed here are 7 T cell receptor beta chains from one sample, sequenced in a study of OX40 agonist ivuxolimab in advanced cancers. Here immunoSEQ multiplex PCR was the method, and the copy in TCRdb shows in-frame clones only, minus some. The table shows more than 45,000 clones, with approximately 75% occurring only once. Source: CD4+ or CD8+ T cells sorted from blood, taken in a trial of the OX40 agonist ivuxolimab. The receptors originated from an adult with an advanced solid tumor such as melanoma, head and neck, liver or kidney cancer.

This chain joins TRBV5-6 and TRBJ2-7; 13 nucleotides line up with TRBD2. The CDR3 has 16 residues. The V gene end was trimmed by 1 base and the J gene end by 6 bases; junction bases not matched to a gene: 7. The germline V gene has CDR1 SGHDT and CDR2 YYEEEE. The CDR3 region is CASSLMTSGGLSEQYF. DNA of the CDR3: TGTGCCAGCAGCTTGATGACTAGCGGGGGGTTGAGCGAGCAGTACTTC.

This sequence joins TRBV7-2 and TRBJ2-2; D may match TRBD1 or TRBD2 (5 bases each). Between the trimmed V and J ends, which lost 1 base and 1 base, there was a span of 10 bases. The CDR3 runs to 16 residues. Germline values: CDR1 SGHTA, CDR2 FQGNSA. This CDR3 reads CASSLVGGMNTGELFF. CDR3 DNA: TGTGCCAGCAGCTTAGTTGGGGGAATGAACACCGGGGAGCTGTTTTTT.

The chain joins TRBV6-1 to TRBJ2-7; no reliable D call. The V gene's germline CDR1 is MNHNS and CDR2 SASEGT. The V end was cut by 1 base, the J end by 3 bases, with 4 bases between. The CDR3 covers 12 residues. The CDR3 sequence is CASSEGSYEQYF. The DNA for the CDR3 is TGTGCCAGCAGTGAAGGAAGCTACGAGCAGTACTTC.

CDR3 nucleotide sequence: TGTGCCAGTAGTAATAGCAGGGGGCGTTATGGTGAGCAGTTCTTC. It specifies CASSNSRGRYGEQFF. This chain links TRBV19 with TRBJ2-1; the match to TRBD1 covers 8 bases. Germline-derived CDR1 and CDR2 are LNHDA and SQIVND (reference sequence). This CDR3 has 15 amino acids. The V gene end was trimmed by 4 bases and the J gene end by 9 bases; junction bases not matched to a gene: 11.

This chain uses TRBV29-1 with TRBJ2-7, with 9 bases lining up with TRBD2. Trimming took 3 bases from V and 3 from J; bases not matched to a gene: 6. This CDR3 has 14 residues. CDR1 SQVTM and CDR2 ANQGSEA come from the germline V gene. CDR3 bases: TGCAGCGTTGAGTCTAGCGGGGAACTCTACGAGCAGTACTTC. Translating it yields CSVESSGELYEQYF.

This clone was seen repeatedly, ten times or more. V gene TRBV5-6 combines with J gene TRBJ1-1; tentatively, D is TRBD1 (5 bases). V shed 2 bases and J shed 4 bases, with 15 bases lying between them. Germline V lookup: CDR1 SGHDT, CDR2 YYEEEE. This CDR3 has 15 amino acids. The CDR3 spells CASSFRGAGSTEAFF. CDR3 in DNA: TGTGCCAGCAGCTTTAGGGGCGCCGGGTCCACTGAAGCTTTCTTT.

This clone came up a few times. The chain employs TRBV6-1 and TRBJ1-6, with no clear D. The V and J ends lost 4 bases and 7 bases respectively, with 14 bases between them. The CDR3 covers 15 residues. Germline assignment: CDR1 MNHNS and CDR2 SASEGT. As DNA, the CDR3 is TGTGCCAGCAGTGTAGAATTGATTCCGAATTCACCCCTCCACTTT. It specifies CASSVELIPNSPLHF.